These T cell receptor beta chains were read from a single sample in a study of STAT5B mutations in CD4+ large granular lymphocyte leukemia. The protocol was immunoSEQ multiplex PCR, while the TCRdb copy is restricted to in-frame clones and leaves out a portion. The profile shows around 30,000 clones, 65% to 80% of them singletons. Material: CD4+ T cells from blood buffy coats. These receptors all stem from a human donor in good health. The CDR3 runs from the conserved cysteine through the conserved F or W. Part of the rows lack a size; the others show once, few, many or a class for expanded clones.

16	.	TRBV5-6	TRBJ2-6	CASSWDGLSGANVLTF
16	once	TRBV5-1	TRBJ1-3	CASSLKDRSSGNTIYF
15	.	TRBV7-8	TRBJ2-7	CASSLQAGGGYEQYF
14	.	TRBV18	TRBJ2-7	CASSTNAGLGEQYF
16	once	TRBV11-2	TRBJ2-1	CASTQGGSQAYNEQFF
15	.	TRBV7-7	TRBJ2-1	CASSLGGGTDNEQFF
15	few	TRBV4-2	TRBJ1-2	CASSQDDADSYGYTF
16	.	TRBV4-1	TRBJ1-5	CASSQDSWAGGQPQHF
14	.	TRBV5-4	TRBJ1-6	CASRGGDYNSPLHF
14	.	TRBV6-1	TRBJ1-2	CASSEDPRNYGYTF
15	.	TRBV27	TRBJ1-6	CASRPKTDYNSPLHF
15	.	TRBV2	TRBJ2-7	CASTMRAGPSYEQYF
15	.	TRBV11-2	TRBJ2-7	CASSLGGTGVFQQYF
18	.	TRBV18	TRBJ2-7	CASSPSGLAGLSSYEQYF
13	.	TRBV15	TRBJ1-5	CATSTIDRAPQHF
14	once	TRBV9	TRBJ1-4	CASSVTQGGEKLFF
15	.	TRBV11-3	TRBJ2-1	CASSLNGGPYNEQFF
14	.	TRBV6-1	TRBJ1-4	CASSNRELNEKLFF
17	.	TRBV7-9	TRBJ2-2	CASSPSTSGPNTGELFF
17	once	TRBV11-3	TRBJ2-1	CASSLVSGLAEYNEQFF
14	few	TRBV2	TRBJ1-1	CASSGPGENTEAFF
14	.	TRBV6-1	TRBJ2-3	CASSLVQGADTQYF
11	.	TRBV20-1	TRBJ1-1	CSARFRDLAFF
15	once	TRBV7-8	TRBJ1-5	CASSSQQGSNQPQHF
17	.	TRBV5-1	TRBJ2-1	CASSAGLAGPSNNEQFF
16	.	TRBV6-1	TRBJ2-3	CASSVQRELGTDTQYF
13	.	TRBV10-2	TRBJ1-1	CASSDGGLTEAFF
14	.	TRBV7-2	TRBJ1-6	CASSFLGENSPLHF
15	.	TRBV5-6	TRBJ2-7	CASSSPGPRSAEQYF
13	few	TRBV6-5	TRBJ2-2	CASRRGRSGELFF
15	.	TRBV29-1	TRBJ1-1	CSVEGQTGGDAGAFF
16	.	TRBV11-2	TRBJ2-3	CASSGTRDRVSDTQYF
16	.	TRBV28	TRBJ1-2	CASSSTGTGGFYGYTF
16	.	TRBV9	TRBJ1-2	CASSVGGEGGPYGYTF
19	once	TRBV19	TRBJ2-2	CASSPAGQGIRINTGELFF